These T cell receptor beta chains were read from a single sample in a study of persistence of HIV-infected CD4 T cells. Sequencing was performed with immunoSEQ multiplex PCR; in TCRdb, only in-frame clones are kept and a portion is missing. Of 25,000 to 35,000 clones in the sample, roughly four fifths were seen once. Their antigens are not known. Material: CD4+ T cells sorted from PBMCs after roughly 20-hour stimulation, obtained from a patient who received antiretroviral therapy. Receptor source: an adult man with HIV who was CMV-seropositive. CDR3s include the opening cysteine and the closing phenylalanine or tryptophan. D genes are given only for firm matches. Some rows have no size entry. The others give once, few or many, or a class for an expanded clone.

j_gene: TRBJ2-7
v_gene: TRBV7-2
d_gene: .
abundance: .
CDR3nt: TGTGCCAGCAAAGAGGGGGGGACCCGGGAAGAGCAGTACTTC
CDR3aa: CASKEGGTREEQYF

j_gene: TRBJ2-2
v_gene: TRBV28
d_gene: .
abundance: .
CDR3nt: TGTGCCAGCAGTTTCCCCAAGGGCGGGGAGCTGTTTTTT
CDR3aa: CASSFPKGGELFF

j_gene: TRBJ1-3
v_gene: TRBV7-9
d_gene: .
abundance: .
CDR3nt: TGTGCCAGCAGGGGGGCCCCAAGCTTCTCTGGAAACACCATATATTTT
CDR3aa: CASRGAPSFSGNTIYF

j_gene: TRBJ2-4
v_gene: TRBV28
d_gene: .
abundance: .
CDR3nt: TGTGCCAGCAGTTTAGGGACATGGAAAAACATTCAGTACTTC
CDR3aa: CASSLGTWKNIQYF

j_gene: TRBJ1-4
v_gene: TRBV18
d_gene: .
abundance: .
CDR3nt: TGTGCCAGCTCACCCGATCAGGCCGGATCGGAAAAACTGTTTTTT
CDR3aa: CASSPDQAGSEKLFF

j_gene: TRBJ2-3
v_gene: TRBV3-1/TRBV3-2
d_gene: .
abundance: .
CDR3nt: TGTGCCAGCAGCCAAGTCACAGATACGCAGTATTTT
CDR3aa: CASSQVTDTQYF

j_gene: TRBJ1-5
v_gene: TRBV9
d_gene: .
abundance: few
CDR3nt: TGTGCCAGCAGCGTCGAAGATGATTTCTATCAGCCCCAGCATTTT
CDR3aa: CASSVEDDFYQPQHF

j_gene: TRBJ2-2
v_gene: TRBV12-3/TRBV12-4
d_gene: TRBD1
abundance: .
CDR3nt: TGTGCCAGCATCACGACAGGGACCGGGGAGCTGTTTTTT
CDR3aa: CASITTGTGELFF

j_gene: TRBJ1-2
v_gene: TRBV7-2
d_gene: TRBD1
abundance: .
CDR3nt: TGTGCCAGCAGCTTAGCCGGGACAGGGGGCGGTGGCTACACCTTC
CDR3aa: CASSLAGTGGGGYTF

j_gene: TRBJ1-4
v_gene: TRBV19
d_gene: TRBD1
abundance: few
CDR3nt: TGTGCCAGTCACCTTTCCACAGGGGTGAAGAATGAAAAACTGTTTTTT
CDR3aa: CASHLSTGVKNEKLFF

j_gene: TRBJ1-2
v_gene: TRBV6-5
d_gene: .
abundance: .
CDR3nt: TGTGCCAGCAGCCGATACCTCGGGGGGGCCTATGGCTACACCTTC
CDR3aa: CASSRYLGGAYGYTF

j_gene: TRBJ2-3
v_gene: TRBV19
d_gene: TRBD2
abundance: .
CDR3nt: TGTGCCAGTAGTATCCGGACTAGCGGGGAGTATACAGATACGCAGTATTTT
CDR3aa: CASSIRTSGEYTDTQYF

j_gene: TRBJ1-2
v_gene: TRBV6-4
d_gene: TRBD1
abundance: .
CDR3nt: TGTGCCAGCAGTGAAGTCGCGCGACAGGGTGCGGGCTACACCTTC
CDR3aa: CASSEVARQGAGYTF

j_gene: TRBJ2-3
v_gene: TRBV5-1
d_gene: .
abundance: .
CDR3nt: TGCGCCAGCAGCTTAAGCAGGGATGCAGATACGCAGTATTTT
CDR3aa: CASSLSRDADTQYF

j_gene: TRBJ1-2
v_gene: TRBV15
d_gene: .
abundance: .
CDR3nt: TGTGCCACCAGCAGAGATGTGGGGGCTCAGTATGGCTACACCTTC
CDR3aa: CATSRDVGAQYGYTF

j_gene: TRBJ1-3
v_gene: TRBV28
d_gene: TRBD1
abundance: .
CDR3nt: TGTGCCAGCAGACTGACAGGGGTAGGAAACACCATATATTTT
CDR3aa: CASRLTGVGNTIYF

j_gene: TRBJ1-1
v_gene: TRBV9
d_gene: .
abundance: .
CDR3nt: TGTGCCAGCAGCGATCTAAGGAACACTGAAGCTTTCTTT
CDR3aa: CASSDLRNTEAFF

j_gene: TRBJ1-1
v_gene: TRBV6-5
d_gene: .
abundance: .
CDR3nt: TGTGCCAGCAATTGGGGCAGCATGAACACTGAAGCTTTCTTT
CDR3aa: CASNWGSMNTEAFF

j_gene: TRBJ2-2
v_gene: TRBV29-1
d_gene: .
abundance: .
CDR3nt: TGCAGCGTTGTCGGTAGCACGGACACCGGGGAGCTGTTTTTT
CDR3aa: CSVVGSTDTGELFF

j_gene: TRBJ1-6
v_gene: TRBV30
d_gene: TRBD1
abundance: .
CDR3nt: TGTGCCTGGACAGGGGGCCAGAATTCACCCCTCCACTTT
CDR3aa: CAWTGGQNSPLHF

j_gene: TRBJ1-1
v_gene: TRBV5-1
d_gene: .
abundance: once
CDR3nt: TGCGCCAGCACCGATACTCCGGGCACTGAAGCTTTCTTT
CDR3aa: CASTDTPGTEAFF

j_gene: TRBJ1-1
v_gene: TRBV5-1
d_gene: .
abundance: .
CDR3nt: TGCGCCAGCAGCTTGGCCATGTTGAACACTGAAGCTTTCTTT
CDR3aa: CASSLAMLNTEAFF

j_gene: TRBJ1-1
v_gene: TRBV28
d_gene: .
abundance: .
CDR3nt: TGTGCCAGCAGTACACAAGTAAGCACTGAAGCTTTCTTT
CDR3aa: CASSTQVSTEAFF

j_gene: TRBJ1-2
v_gene: TRBV15
d_gene: .
abundance: .
CDR3nt: TGTGCCACCAGCAGAGAGCAACCGGGACAAGGAGACGGCTACACCTTC
CDR3aa: CATSREQPGQGDGYTF

j_gene: TRBJ1-5
v_gene: TRBV2
d_gene: .
abundance: .
CDR3nt: TGTGCCAGCAGTTTAGGGGTAAAGGGTCAGCCCCAGCATTTT
CDR3aa: CASSLGVKGQPQHF

j_gene: TRBJ2-3
v_gene: TRBV7-6
d_gene: TRBD2
abundance: .
CDR3nt: TGTGCCAGCAGCTTAGGGCGGACTAGCGGGGGAGGCCCCAAAGTCACAGATACGCAGTATTTT
CDR3aa: CASSLGRTSGGGPKVTDTQYF

j_gene: TRBJ1-1
v_gene: TRBV14
d_gene: TRBD1
abundance: .
CDR3nt: TGTGCCAGCAGCCAAGTTACCGCTCCAGGGGGGTTACGGAACACTGAAGCTTTCTTT
CDR3aa: CASSQVTAPGGLRNTEAFF

j_gene: TRBJ2-3
v_gene: TRBV7-9
d_gene: .
abundance: .
CDR3nt: TGTGCCAGCAGCCTGCAGCGAACGGGTACAGATACGCAGTATTTT
CDR3aa: CASSLQRTGTDTQYF

j_gene: TRBJ2-7
v_gene: TRBV7-2
d_gene: TRBD2
abundance: .
CDR3nt: TGTGCCAGCAAACCGGGACTAGCGTTGTTCGAGCAGTACTTC
CDR3aa: CASKPGLALFEQYF

j_gene: TRBJ1-2
v_gene: TRBV5-8
d_gene: .
abundance: .
CDR3nt: TGTGCCAGCAGGCTCAGCTACAGGGTCAACTATGGCTACACCTTC
CDR3aa: CASRLSYRVNYGYTF

j_gene: TRBJ2-4
v_gene: TRBV7-2
d_gene: .
abundance: .
CDR3nt: TGTGCCAGCAGCTTAGAGGCCGCCTACTTCGCCAAAAACATTCAGTACTTC
CDR3aa: CASSLEAAYFAKNIQYF

j_gene: TRBJ1-1
v_gene: TRBV5-8
d_gene: .
abundance: .
CDR3nt: TGTGCCAGCAGCTGGGGGGGGACCGAGAACACTGAAGCTTTCTTT
CDR3aa: CASSWGGTENTEAFF

j_gene: TRBJ1-1
v_gene: TRBV5-5
d_gene: .
abundance: few
CDR3nt: TGTGCCAGCAGCTTTTTAGTCATGAACACTGAAGCTTTCTTT
CDR3aa: CASSFLVMNTEAFF

j_gene: TRBJ1-2
v_gene: TRBV5-1
d_gene: .
abundance: .
CDR3nt: TGCGCCAGCAGCTCACGACAGATCTATGGCTACACCTTC
CDR3aa: CASSSRQIYGYTF

j_gene: TRBJ2-3
v_gene: TRBV6-5
d_gene: .
abundance: .
CDR3nt: TGTGCCAGCAGCTCGGACACCTATAGCACAGATACGCAGTATTTT
CDR3aa: CASSSDTYSTDTQYF

j_gene: TRBJ1-1
v_gene: TRBV29-1
d_gene: TRBD1
abundance: .
CDR3nt: TGCAGCGCCGACAGGGTGGAGAACACTGAAGCTTTCTTT
CDR3aa: CSADRVENTEAFF

j_gene: TRBJ2-3
v_gene: TRBV5-1
d_gene: .
abundance: .
CDR3nt: TGCGCCAGCAGCGTCCAGGGGGCTAGCGGGGTCTCTAGCACAGATACGCAGTATTTT
CDR3aa: CASSVQGASGVSSTDTQYF

j_gene: TRBJ1-2
v_gene: TRBV28
d_gene: TRBD1
abundance: .
CDR3nt: TGTGCCAGCAGTTTAACAGGGGTAGGTGGCTACACCTTC
CDR3aa: CASSLTGVGGYTF

j_gene: TRBJ2-7
v_gene: TRBV5-1
d_gene: .
abundance: few
CDR3nt: TGCGCCAGCAGCGCGGGGAGTGGGGAGCAGTACTTC
CDR3aa: CASSAGSGEQYF

j_gene: TRBJ2-7
v_gene: TRBV14
d_gene: .
abundance: .
CDR3nt: TGTGCCAGCAGCCCCGACAGGACCTCTAGCTACGAGCAGTACTTC
CDR3aa: CASSPDRTSSYEQYF

j_gene: TRBJ2-2
v_gene: TRBV3-1/TRBV3-2
d_gene: TRBD2
abundance: .
CDR3nt: TGTGCCAGCAGCCCGACCCTGACTAGCGGGGGGACCGGGGAGCTGTTTTTT
CDR3aa: CASSPTLTSGGTGELFF

j_gene: TRBJ2-1
v_gene: TRBV24-1
d_gene: .
abundance: .
CDR3nt: TGTGCCACCAGTGACATGACAGGGAGGAATGAGCAGTTCTTC
CDR3aa: CATSDMTGRNEQFF

j_gene: TRBJ1-1
v_gene: TRBV6-5
d_gene: .
abundance: .
CDR3nt: TGTGCCAGCAGGTCTCCGGGCTCCGCTGGGCGAGCTTTCTTT
CDR3aa: CASRSPGSAGRAFF

j_gene: TRBJ1-1
v_gene: TRBV7-9
d_gene: .
abundance: .
CDR3nt: TGTGCCAGCACCTTACTTGAGGACACTGAAGCTTTCTTT
CDR3aa: CASTLLEDTEAFF

j_gene: TRBJ1-1
v_gene: TRBV5-1
d_gene: TRBD1
abundance: few
CDR3nt: TGCGCCAGCAGCGTCAGGGGGCGGAACACTGAAGCTTTCTTT
CDR3aa: CASSVRGRNTEAFF

j_gene: TRBJ2-3
v_gene: TRBV20-1
d_gene: TRBD2
abundance: .
CDR3nt: TGCAGTGCTAGTACTGGGACTAGCGGGGGGGCCGGCACAGATACGCAGTATTTT
CDR3aa: CSASTGTSGGAGTDTQYF

j_gene: TRBJ1-2
v_gene: TRBV6-5
d_gene: TRBD1
abundance: .
CDR3nt: TGTGCCACCCAGACAGGGGGCGGGTATGGCTACACCTTC
CDR3aa: CATQTGGGYGYTF

j_gene: TRBJ2-1
v_gene: TRBV14
d_gene: TRBD2
abundance: .
CDR3nt: TGTGCCAGCAGCCACCGACTAGCGGGGGGTCTATTATACAATGAGCAGTTCTTC
CDR3aa: CASSHRLAGGLLYNEQFF

j_gene: TRBJ1-6
v_gene: TRBV2
d_gene: .
abundance: .
CDR3nt: TGTGCCTGCCAGAGGGTCCCAAGCTCCTATAATTCACCCCTCCACTTT
CDR3aa: CACQRVPSSYNSPLHF

j_gene: TRBJ2-5
v_gene: TRBV14
d_gene: .
abundance: once
CDR3nt: TGTGCCAGCAGCCAAGTAGGGGCCCAAGAGACCCAGTACTTC
CDR3aa: CASSQVGAQETQYF

j_gene: TRBJ2-5
v_gene: TRBV29-1
d_gene: .
abundance: few
CDR3nt: TGCAGCGCCATGACGCTATCCCAACCAGAGACCCAGTACTTC
CDR3aa: CSAMTLSQPETQYF

j_gene: TRBJ2-5
v_gene: TRBV10-3
d_gene: TRBD1
abundance: .
CDR3nt: TGTGCCATCAGGGACGCTACAGGGGGAGAGACCCAGTACTTC
CDR3aa: CAIRDATGGETQYF

j_gene: TRBJ2-3
v_gene: TRBV25-1
d_gene: .
abundance: .
CDR3nt: TGTGCCAGCACCATTTCCCAGGCCCCAGATACGCAGTATTTT
CDR3aa: CASTISQAPDTQYF

j_gene: TRBJ2-1
v_gene: TRBV9
d_gene: TRBD1
abundance: .
CDR3nt: TGTGCCAGCAGCCGAACAGGGGGCGCTCAGTTCTTC
CDR3aa: CASSRTGGAQFF

j_gene: TRBJ1-2
v_gene: TRBV19
d_gene: TRBD1
abundance: once
CDR3nt: TGTGCCAGTAGTAAACTGGACAGGGGTTATGGCTACACCTTC
CDR3aa: CASSKLDRGYGYTF

j_gene: TRBJ2-3
v_gene: TRBV19
d_gene: .
abundance: once
CDR3nt: TGTGCCAGCCTCTGGGATACGCAGTATTTT
CDR3aa: CASLWDTQYF

j_gene: TRBJ2-1
v_gene: TRBV2
d_gene: TRBD2
abundance: .
CDR3nt: TGTGCCAGCAGTGGATCTGGGGCGACTAGCGCTGGCGGGCTGTTCTTC
CDR3aa: CASSGSGATSAGGLFF